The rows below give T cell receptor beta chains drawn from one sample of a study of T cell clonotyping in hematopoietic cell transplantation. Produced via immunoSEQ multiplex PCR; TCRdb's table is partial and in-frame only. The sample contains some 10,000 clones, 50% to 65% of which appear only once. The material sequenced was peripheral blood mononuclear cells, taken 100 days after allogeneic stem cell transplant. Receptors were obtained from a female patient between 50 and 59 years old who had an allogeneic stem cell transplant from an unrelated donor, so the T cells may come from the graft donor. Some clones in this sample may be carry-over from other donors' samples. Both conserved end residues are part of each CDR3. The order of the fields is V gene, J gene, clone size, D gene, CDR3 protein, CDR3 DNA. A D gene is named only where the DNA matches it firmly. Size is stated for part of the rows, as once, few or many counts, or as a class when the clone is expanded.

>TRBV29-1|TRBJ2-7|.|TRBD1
CSASNPGTGSYEQYF
TGCAGCGCTTCCAATCCCGGGACAGGGTCCTACGAGCAGTACTTC
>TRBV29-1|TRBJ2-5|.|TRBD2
CSVLELAGGQETQYF
TGCAGCGTTCTGGAACTAGCGGGGGGCCAAGAGACCCAGTACTTC
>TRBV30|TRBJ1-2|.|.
CAWTGWDAGNYGYTF
TGTGCCTGGACGGGATGGGACGCAGGGAACTATGGCTACACCTTC
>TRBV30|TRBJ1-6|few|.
CAWRGQSSTYNSPLHF
TGTGCCTGGAGAGGACAGTCCTCCACCTATAATTCACCCCTCCACTTT
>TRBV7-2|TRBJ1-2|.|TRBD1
CASSPETGRDGYTF
TGTGCCAGCAGCCCCGAGACAGGGCGTGATGGCTACACCTTC
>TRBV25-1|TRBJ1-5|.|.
CASSDDRTQEPQHF
TGTGCCAGCAGTGACGACAGGACCCAGGAACCCCAGCATTTT
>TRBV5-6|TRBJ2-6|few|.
CASRRSGANVLTF
TGTGCCAGCAGACGATCTGGGGCCAACGTCCTGACTTTC
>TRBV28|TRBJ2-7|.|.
CASSRDYEQYF
TGTGCCAGCAGTCGGGACTACGAGCAGTACTTC
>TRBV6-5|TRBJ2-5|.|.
CASRPWDKETQYF
TGTGCCAGCAGGCCCTGGGACAAAGAGACCCAGTACTTC
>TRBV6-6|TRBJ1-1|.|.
CASSRKGIRTEAFF
TGTGCCAGCTCTCGGAAAGGGATAAGGACTGAAGCTTTCTTT
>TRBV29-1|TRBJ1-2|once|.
CSVVEGGANYGYTF
TGCAGCGTTGTTGAGGGGGGCGCTAACTATGGCTACACCTTC
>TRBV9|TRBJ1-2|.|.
CASSPPGLFPYGYTF
TGTGCCAGCAGTCCACCGGGACTGTTTCCCTATGGCTACACCTTC
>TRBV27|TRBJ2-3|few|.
CASQRQGTDTQYF
TGTGCCAGCCAGCGGCAGGGCACAGATACGCAGTATTTT
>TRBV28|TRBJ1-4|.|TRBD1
CASSYEQGANEKLFF
TGTGCCAGCAGTTACGAACAGGGGGCTAATGAAAAACTGTTTTTT
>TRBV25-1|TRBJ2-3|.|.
CASSLLRPDTQYF
TGTGCCAGCAGCCTGCTTAGGCCAGATACGCAGTATTTT
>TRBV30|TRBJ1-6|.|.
CAWSTGGSYNSPLHF
TGTGCCTGGAGTACCGGGGGATCTTATAATTCACCCCTCCACTTT
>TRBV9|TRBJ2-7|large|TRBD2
CASSPDSGTSYEQYF
TGTGCCAGCAGCCCCGATAGCGGGACCAGCTACGAGCAGTACTTC
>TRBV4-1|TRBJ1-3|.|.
CASSRGGIISSGNTIYF
TGCGCCAGCAGCCGTGGGGGAATAATATCGTCTGGAAACACCATATATTTT
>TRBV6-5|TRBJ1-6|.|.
CASRQGDSPLHF
TGTGCCAGCAGACAGGGTGATTCACCCCTCCACTTT
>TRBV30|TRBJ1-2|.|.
CAWSRQDGTGYTF
TGTGCCTGGAGTCGACAGGATGGAACTGGCTACACCTTC
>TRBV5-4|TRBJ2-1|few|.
CASSPRQVAGEQFF
TGTGCCAGCAGCCCGAGACAGGTAGCGGGTGAGCAGTTCTTC
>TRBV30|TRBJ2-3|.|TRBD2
CAWQLAGGTDTQYF
TGTGCCTGGCAGCTAGCGGGGGGCACAGATACGCAGTATTTT
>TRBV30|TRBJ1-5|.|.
CAWSNAGNQPQHF
TGTGCCTGGAGTAACGCGGGCAATCAGCCCCAGCATTTT
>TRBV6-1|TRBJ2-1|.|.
CASSEGPETGEQFF
TGTGCCAGCAGCGAAGGACCCGAAACGGGGGAGCAGTTCTTC
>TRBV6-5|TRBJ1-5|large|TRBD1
CASSYSQGAAQPQHF
TGTGCCAGCAGTTACAGTCAGGGGGCGGCTCAGCCCCAGCATTTT
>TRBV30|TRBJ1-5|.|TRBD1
CAWREDRGLYSNQPQHF
TGTGCCTGGAGAGAAGACAGGGGACTCTATAGCAATCAGCCCCAGCATTTT
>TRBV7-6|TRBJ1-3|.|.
CASSLSSDRHLISGNTIYF
TGTGCCAGCAGCTTATCTTCGGACAGACACCTTATCTCTGGAAACACCATATATTTT
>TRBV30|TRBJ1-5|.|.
CAWNSRFGTSSAQHF
TGTGCCTGGAACTCTAGATTTGGCACCTCTAGCGCCCAGCATTTT
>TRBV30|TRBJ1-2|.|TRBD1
CARTTGGYGYTF
TGTGCCCGAACGACAGGGGGCTATGGCTACACCTTC
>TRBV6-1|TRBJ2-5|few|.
CASSAPGTQYF
TGTGCCAGCAGTGCGCCCGGAACCCAGTACTTC
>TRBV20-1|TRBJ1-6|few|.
CSATSGSPLHF
TGCAGTGCTACCTCGGGTTCACCCCTCCACTTT
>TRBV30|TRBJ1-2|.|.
CAWSDGRYGYTF
TGTGCCTGGAGCGACGGACGCTATGGCTACACCTTC
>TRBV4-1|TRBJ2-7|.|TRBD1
CASSLDRGWEQYF
TGCGCCAGCAGCCTCGACAGGGGGTGGGAGCAGTACTTC
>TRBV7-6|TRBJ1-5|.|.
CASSDLSNQPQHF
TGTGCCAGCAGCGACCTTAGCAATCAGCCCCAGCATTTT
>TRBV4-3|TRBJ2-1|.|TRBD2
CASSQDHGGFYNEQFF
TGCGCCAGCAGCCAAGACCACGGGGGGTTTTACAATGAGCAGTTCTTC
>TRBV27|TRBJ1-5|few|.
CASRGRESNQPQHF
TGTGCCAGCAGGGGGAGGGAGAGCAATCAGCCCCAGCATTTT
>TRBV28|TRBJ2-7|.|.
CASRKGHLVEQYF
TGTGCCAGCAGGAAGGGACATCTGGTCGAGCAGTACTTC
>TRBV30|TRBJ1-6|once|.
CAWSRGQDNPPLHF
TGTGCCTGGAGTAGAGGGCAGGATAATCCACCCCTCCACTTT
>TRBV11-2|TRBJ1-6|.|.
CASSLDIGQGIFSPLHF
TGTGCCAGCAGCTTAGATATTGGACAAGGGATTTTCTCACCCCTCCACTTT
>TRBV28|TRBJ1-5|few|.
CASKLAREYQPQHF
TGTGCCAGCAAGTTGGCACGGGAATATCAGCCCCAGCATTTT
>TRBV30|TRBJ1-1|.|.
CAWSVYTEAFF
TGTGCCTGGAGTGTATACACTGAAGCTTTCTTT
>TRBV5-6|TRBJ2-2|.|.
CASSYTGELFF
TGTGCCAGCAGTTATACCGGGGAGCTGTTTTTT
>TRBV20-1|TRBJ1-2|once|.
CSLRDSYGYTF
TGCAGTCTCAGGGATTCCTATGGCTACACCTTC